The clone carrying this TCR beta chain was seen only a few times. Its specificity is unknown. The sample originates from a study of human T cells and chemical hapten exposure. Study outcomes and limitations: The number of TCRs over 1 in 1000 frequency stayed unchanged after DPC.

TCRdb fed the RACE reads into MiXCR, producing one record per CDR3 protein. The sample comprises 350,000 to 400,000 distinct CDR3 sequences, more than 5% of which are singletons, and around 6.1% rests with the top ten. Trimming shortened V by 8 bases and J by 0 bases, and 15 bases separated the two germline ends. Per germline, CDR1 MNHNS and CDR2 SASEGT. The CDR3 runs to 15 residues. Indicated time point: patch test 2, 6 weeks after DPC sensitization. Indicated treatment: therapeutic diphenylcyclopropenone sensitization with weekly scalp DPC. Patches went on only after blood had been drawn each time. The sample was whole blood, taken in connection with sensitization to the hapten diphenylcyclopropenone (DPC). The clonotype originates from a woman between 18 and 29 years old with alopecia areata. Some clones in this sample may be carry-over from other donors' samples. The rearrangement links TRBV6-1 to TRBJ2-3, with D possibly matching TRBD1 (5 bases). Written as DNA, the CDR3 is TGTGCCAGCGCGTGGGGCCCCTCTAGCACAGATACGCAGTATTTT. Its translation is CASAWGPSSTDTQYF.